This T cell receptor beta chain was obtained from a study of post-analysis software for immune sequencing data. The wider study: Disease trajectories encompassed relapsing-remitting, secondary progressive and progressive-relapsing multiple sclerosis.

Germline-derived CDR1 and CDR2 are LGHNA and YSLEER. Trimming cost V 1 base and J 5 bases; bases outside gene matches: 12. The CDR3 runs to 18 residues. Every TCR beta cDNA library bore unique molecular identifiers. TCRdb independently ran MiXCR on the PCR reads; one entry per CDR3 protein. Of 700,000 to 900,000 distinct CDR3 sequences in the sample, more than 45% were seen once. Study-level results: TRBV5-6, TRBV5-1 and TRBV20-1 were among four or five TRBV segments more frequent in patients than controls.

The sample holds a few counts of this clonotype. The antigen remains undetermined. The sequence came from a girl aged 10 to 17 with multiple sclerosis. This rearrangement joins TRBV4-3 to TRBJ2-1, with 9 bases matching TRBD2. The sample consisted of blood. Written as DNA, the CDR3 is TGCGCCAGCAGCCAAGGGTTCGGTGGATTAGCGGGAGACAATGAGCAGTTCTTC. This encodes CASSQGFGGLAGDNEQFF.